The 31 T cell receptor beta chains given below trace back to one sample, sequenced in a study of graft-versus-host responses after intestinal transplantation. These receptors are not linked to any known antigen. The data were produced by immunoSEQ multiplex PCR, yet TCRdb's version contains in-frame clones alone and is incomplete. The data hold tens of thousands of clones, with just under 95% observed a single time. Sequenced material: unstimulated CD8+ T cells sorted from spleen or lymph node cells, taken before intestinal transplant. These receptor sequences come from a human donor who received an intestinal transplant.

This chain joins TRBV2 and TRBJ2-1, with 12 bases matching TRBD2. Germline trimming cut 2 bases from V and 5 bases from J; bases unmatched to any gene: 16. The germline CDR1 and CDR2 sequences are SNHLY and FYNNEI. This CDR3 is 20 amino acids long. In DNA form, the CDR3 reads TGTGCCAGCAGTGAAAAGGGACAGACACTAGCGGGGGGTCATAACAATGAGCAGTTCTTC. Translating gives CASSEKGQTLAGGHNNEQFF.

The J gene is TRBJ2-3, the V gene TRBV27; 7 positions agree with TRBD2. This CDR3 is 15 amino acids long. After removal of 3 bases from V and 1 base from J, the junction contained 4 bases not matched to a gene. From germline, CDR1 is MNHEY and CDR2 SMNVEV (reference sequence). CDR3 region: CASSLMLAGTDTQYF. CDR3 nucleotides: TGTGCCAGCAGTTTGATGCTAGCGGGCACAGATACGCAGTATTTT.

The rearrangement joins TRBV19 to TRBJ1-2; D gene uncertain. The CDR3 length is 14 residues. The germline gives CDR1 LNHDA, CDR2 SQIVND (reference sequence). V shed 7 bases and J shed 6 bases, with 18 bases lying between them. The CDR3: CASTPGGGHHGYTF. The CDR3 DNA sequence: TGTGCCAGTACCCCAGGCGGAGGCCACCATGGCTACACCTTC. Full variable domain (missing parts from reference TRBV19 and TRBJ1-2): DGGITQSPKYLFRKEGQNVTLSCEQNLNHDAMYWYRQDPGQGLRLIYYSQIVNDFQKGDIAEGYSVSREKKESFPLTVTSAQKNPTAFYLCASTPGGGHHGYTFGSGTRLTVV.

The rearrangement links TRBV4-1 to TRBJ1-1; perhaps TRBD1 as D (6 bases). Deletions cut 5 bases from V and 3 bases from J, with 13 bases between. This CDR3 is built from 14 residues. Per the germline V gene, CDR1 is MGHRA and CDR2 is YSYEKL. The CDR3 is CASSSTGTHTEAFF. Written as DNA, the CDR3 is TGCGCCAGCAGCTCAACCGGGACACACACTGAAGCTTTCTTT.

The V gene is TRBV11-1, the J gene TRBJ2-7, with a weak D call TRBD1 (6 bases). Trimming took off 1 base at V and 1 base at J, with 8 bases between the two ends. The CDR3 sequence is 14 residues long. Germline V CDR1 and CDR2: SGHAT, FQDESV (reference sequence). CDR3 sequence: CASSLVGASYEQYF. The CDR3 coding sequence is TGTGCCAGCAGCTTAGTGGGGGCATCCTACGAGCAGTACTTC.

J is TRBJ2-3 and V is TRBV6-5; weak D call: TRBD1 (5 bases). The V gene lost 5 bases and the J gene lost 2 bases, with 14 bases spanning the gap. CDR3 length equals 15 residues. Germline values: CDR1 MNHEY, CDR2 SVGAGI. DNA for the CDR3: TGTGCCAGCAGTCACGACAGAACCGTCACAGATACGCAGTATTTT. Its protein product is CASSHDRTVTDTQYF.

This chain joins TRBV27 and TRBJ2-7, with TRBD2 identical over 7 bases. From germline, CDR1 is MNHEY and CDR2 SMNVEV (reference sequence). The CDR3 contains 14 residues. V trimming: 3 bases; J trimming: 6 bases; junction bases outside the gene matches: 8. In DNA form, the CDR3 reads TGTGCCAGCAGTTTGTCGGGACTATTTTTCGAGCAGTACTTC. Protein: CASSLSGLFFEQYF.

This chain links TRBV14 with TRBJ1-2; the D is unclear. Trimming took off 2 bases at V and 1 base at J, with 8 bases between the two ends. The CDR3 extends over 14 amino acids. Germline V gives CDR1 SGHDN, CDR2 FVKESK. The CDR3 here is CASSQNRVNYGYTF. The CDR3 DNA reads as TGTGCCAGCAGCCAAAACAGAGTTAACTATGGCTACACCTTC.

This clone was recorded only once. V gene TRBV19 combines with J gene TRBJ1-5; maybe TRBD1 (5 bases). Trimming removed 9 bases at V and 0 bases at J, with 21 bases between. Germline V gene sequence: CDR1 LNHDA, CDR2 SQIVND (reference sequence). This CDR3 has 17 amino acids. The CDR3 protein is CASDGQKRTFSNQPQHF. The CDR3 DNA sequence: TGTGCCAGCGACGGTCAAAAACGGACATTTAGCAATCAGCCCCAGCATTTT.

V is TRBV7-9 and J is TRBJ2-1; D call uncertain. The CDR3 length is 13 residues. The V gene lost 5 bases and the J gene lost 4 bases, with 9 bases spanning the gap. From germline, CDR1 is SEHNR and CDR2 FQNEAQ (reference sequence). DNA for the CDR3: TGTGCCAGCAGCACATCGGAGTACAATGAGCAGTTCTTC. Residues: CASSTSEYNEQFF.

A few counts support this clone. V is TRBV6-1 and J is TRBJ1-1; D is unclear. Trimming took off 4 bases at V and 1 base at J, with 7 bases between the two ends. This CDR3 is built from 13 residues. From germline, CDR1 is MNHNS and CDR2 SASEGT. The CDR3 sequence is CASSGTENTEAFF. DNA for the CDR3: TGTGCCAGCAGTGGAACAGAGAACACTGAAGCTTTCTTT.

This rearrangement joins TRBV27 to TRBJ2-7; TRBD1 matches 8 bases. CDR1 and CDR2 (germline): MNHEY, SMNVEV (reference sequence). The V and J ends lost 8 bases and 6 bases, in that order; junction bases with no gene match: 9. The CDR3 sequence is 13 residues long. The CDR3 DNA follows: TGTGCCAGCGGCCCGACAGGGGACGGCGAGCAGTACTTC. Residues: CASGPTGDGEQYF.

This sequence joins TRBV5-6 and TRBJ1-2; a weak D match, TRBD1 (6 bases). Trimming removed 2 bases from V and 6 bases from J, with 23 bases in between. Per the germline V gene, CDR1 is SGHDT and CDR2 is YYEEEE. The CDR3 is 17 residues long. In nucleotides, the CDR3 is TGTGCCAGCAGCTTCCCCCCCGCAGTGGGGGCGTGGAATGGCTACACCTTC. Translated, it gives CASSFPPAVGAWNGYTF.

V gene TRBV5-4 combines with J gene TRBJ2-2; D is possibly TRBD1 (5 bases). The CDR3 sequence is 17 residues long. Deletions cut 2 bases from V and 1 base from J, with 15 bases between. The germline V gene has CDR1 SGHNT and CDR2 YYREEE (reference sequence). In nucleotides, the CDR3 is TGTGCCAGCAGCTTTTATGACAGAAACTTGAACACCGGGGAGCTGTTTTTT. Translating it yields CASSFYDRNLNTGELFF.

The chain employs TRBV9 and TRBJ2-3, with 7 bases fitting TRBD1. CDR1 is SGDLS, CDR2 YYNGEE, per germline. This CDR3 spans 17 amino acids. The V gene end was trimmed by 1 base and the J gene end by 0 bases; junction bases not matched to a gene: 8. For the CDR3, the DNA is TGTGCCAGCAGCGTACAAAGGACAGGAATTAGCACAGATACGCAGTATTTT. It encodes CASSVQRTGISTDTQYF. Full variable domain (missing parts from reference TRBV9 and TRBJ2-3): DSGVTQTPKHLITATGQRVTLRCSPRSGDLSVYWYQQSLDQGLQFLIQYYNGEERAKGNILERFSAQQFPDLHSELNLSSLELGDSALYFCASSVQRTGISTDTQYFGPGTRLTVL.

The rearrangement links TRBV2 to TRBJ1-3; D not resolved. The CDR3 is 14 amino acids. Germline CDR1 is SNHLY and CDR2 is FYNNEI. V lost 4 bases and J lost 2, with 9 bases in between. In DNA, the CDR3 is TGTGCCAGCAGTGTGTGGGCCGCTGGAAACACCATATATTTT. Protein: CASSVWAAGNTIYF.

The DNA for the CDR3 is TGTGCCAGCAGCTTAGCGCCGGGACTCCCTTTAGATACGCAGTATTTT. Protein: CASSLAPGLPLDTQYF. The rearrangement uses TRBV7-8 and TRBJ2-3, with a weak D call TRBD2 (6 bases). The CDR3 is made up of 16 amino acids. The V end lost 0 bases, the J end lost 5 bases, and 15 bases lay between the germline ends. Per the germline V gene, CDR1 is SGHVS and CDR2 is FQNEAQ.

The chain joins TRBV6-1 to TRBJ2-7; TRBD1 matches at 8 bases. This CDR3 is 13 amino acids long. CDR1 and CDR2 from the germline V gene are MNHNS and SASEGT. V gave up 8 bases and J gave up 2 bases; unmatched junction bases: 5. CDR3 DNA sequence: TGTGCCAGCCGACAGGGGTCTGCCTACGAGCAGTACTTC. It codes for CASRQGSAYEQYF.

CDR3 in DNA: TGTGCCACCGGGCTGGGGAAGGGGTACGAGCAGTACTTC. Encoded protein: CATGLGKGYEQYF. The chain has TRBV15 and TRBJ2-7, with a weak D call TRBD1 (5 bases). Looked up from germline, CDR1 is LNHNV and CDR2 is YYDKDF (reference sequence). V lost 8 bases and J 4 bases, leaving 15 bases between the germline ends. The CDR3 loop spans 13 amino acids.

The CDR3 DNA reads as TGTGCCAGCAGCATCCAGGGACTGCATTTTCCCTACAATGAGCAGTTCTTC. Amino acid sequence: CASSIQGLHFPYNEQFF. V is TRBV5-6 and J is TRBJ2-1; TRBD2 is a possible D gene (6 bases). The V end lost 4 bases, the J end lost 2 bases, and 19 bases lay between the germline ends. The CDR3 spans 17 residues. Germline CDR1 and CDR2: SGHDT and YYEEEE.

The chain has TRBV7-9 and TRBJ2-1; TRBD2 might be the D (6 bases). Germline loops: CDR1 SEHNR, CDR2 FQNEAQ (reference sequence). V lost 1 base and J 0 bases, leaving 10 bases between the germline ends. There are 16 residues in the CDR3. The CDR3 region is CASSLGRRGSYNEQFF. DNA of the CDR3: TGTGCCAGCAGCTTAGGGCGGAGGGGCTCCTACAATGAGCAGTTCTTC.

This clone showed up just once. The chain links TRBV28 to TRBJ2-3; 12 nucleotides align to TRBD2. This CDR3 is 16 amino acids long. Trimming took 4 bases from V and 2 from J; bases not matched to a gene: 4. CDR1 is MDHEN and CDR2 is SYDVKM in the germline V gene. The CDR3 coding sequence is TGTGCCAGCAGTTCTCTAGCGGGAGGGTCCACAGATACGCAGTATTTT. It codes for CASSSLAGGSTDTQYF.

This clone was observed a few times. The same CDR3 arises from other DNA sequences in this sample as well. This chain connects TRBV6-1 to TRBJ2-1; 10 bases are shared with TRBD2. Germline V gives CDR1 MNHNS, CDR2 SASEGT. V lost 0 bases, J lost 10 bases, and 9 bases stayed unmatched. There are 16 residues in the CDR3. CDR3 DNA: TGTGCCAGCAGTGAAGCAACAGCGGGGGGGCCTTACGAGCAGTTCTTC. Translating gives CASSEATAGGPYEQFF.

The genes are TRBV9 and TRBJ1-1; D possibly corresponds to TRBD1 (6 bases). V lost 2 bases and J lost 1, with 12 bases in between. Germline V gene lookup returns CDR1 SGDLS and CDR2 YYNGEE. The CDR3 contains 15 residues. The CDR3 bases are TGTGCCAGCAGCGTGGGGGGGGCGGGGAACACTGAAGCTTTCTTT. Translation gives CASSVGGAGNTEAFF.

The chain combines TRBV19 with TRBJ2-1; D possibly corresponds to TRBD2 (6 bases). CDR1 and CDR2 from the germline V gene are LNHDA and SQIVND (reference sequence). The V gene lost 0 bases and the J gene lost 9 bases, with 12 bases spanning the gap. The CDR3 contains 14 residues. The CDR3 DNA sequence: TGTGCCAGTAGTATAGAGGGTAGCGGAGGTGAGCAGTTCTTC. Its protein is CASSIEGSGGEQFF. Full variable domain (remainder filled in from reference TRBV19 and TRBJ2-1): DGGITQSPKYLFRKEGQNVTLSCEQNLNHDAMYWYRQDPGQGLRLIYYSQIVNDFQKGDIAEGYSVSREKKESFPLTVTSAQKNPTAFYLCASSIEGSGGEQFFGPGTRLTVL.

The chain is built from TRBV7-3 and TRBJ2-6; D may be TRBD1 (6 bases). V was cut by 2 bases and J by 2 bases, with 10 bases left in between. This CDR3 has 16 amino acids. Per germline, CDR1 SGHTA and CDR2 FQGTGA. The CDR3 region is CASSLQGSTGANVLTF. The DNA for the CDR3 is TGTGCCAGCAGCTTACAGGGGTCGACTGGGGCCAACGTCCTGACTTTC.

The chain has TRBV27 and TRBJ1-1, with 7 bases identical to TRBD1. CDR1 and CDR2 from the germline V gene are MNHEY and SMNVEV (reference sequence). This CDR3 has 12 residues. V dropped 6 bases and J dropped 9; count of bases not matched to a gene: 7. The CDR3 DNA reads TGTGCCAGCAGACCCCGGACAGGCCAAGCTTTCTTT. Translating it yields CASRPRTGQAFF.

This CDR3 reads CATSSSGDLSYEQYF. The CDR3 DNA sequence: TGTGCCACCAGCAGTAGCGGGGACCTCTCCTACGAGCAGTACTTC. The chain recombines TRBV15 with TRBJ2-7; TRBD2 aligns across 8 bases. Losses at the gene ends were 3 bases for V and 0 bases for J; bases not matched to a gene: 4. The CDR3 is 15 amino acids. CDR1 is LNHNV, CDR2 YYDKDF, per germline (reference sequence). Variable domain in full (rest from reference TRBV15 and TRBJ2-7): DAMVIQNPRYQVTQFGKPVTLSCSQTLNHNVMYWYQQKSSQAPKLLFHYYDKDFNNEADTPDNFQSRRPNTSFCFLDIRSPGLGDTAMYLCATSSSGDLSYEQYFGPGTRLTVT.

V usage is TRBV7-2 and J usage is TRBJ2-7, with 12 bases identical to TRBD1. Germline V gene sequence: CDR1 SGHTA, CDR2 FQGNSA. The CDR3 has 15 residues. J gave up 8 bases and V 5 bases, and 10 bases lay outside the gene matches. The CDR3 nucleotides read TGTGCCAGCAGCCCCTCCGGGACAGGGGGCACCCAGCAGTACTTC. It encodes CASSPSGTGGTQQYF.

The rearrangement links TRBV9 to TRBJ2-2; D may be TRBD2 (7 bases). Between the trimmed V and J ends, which lost 4 bases and 0 bases, there was a span of 16 bases. The CDR3 has 17 residues. Germline lookup yields CDR1 SGDLS and CDR2 YYNGEE. The CDR3 coding sequence is TGTGCCAGCAGCCACAAGGGGGGGACGGCGAACACCGGGGAGCTGTTTTTT. It translates to CASSHKGGTANTGELFF.

The J gene is TRBJ2-2, the V gene TRBV27; D is unresolved. Trimming shortened V by 8 bases and J by 5 bases, and 6 bases separated the two germline ends. Germline V gene lookup returns CDR1 MNHEY and CDR2 SMNVEV (reference sequence). The CDR3 is 11 amino acids. CDR3 loop: CASLGTGELFF. The CDR3 DNA reads TGTGCCAGCCTCGGGACCGGGGAGCTGTTTTTT.